The 24 T cell receptor beta chains below come from one sample, sequenced in a study of T cells after yellow fever vaccination. MiXCR, run by TCRdb on the 5' RACE reads, gives a single entry per CDR3 protein. Of some 320,000 distinct CDR3 sequences in the sample, roughly 3.9% were seen once. The sequences come from PBMCs, collected 5 days after the yellow fever booster vaccination. The receptor source for this set is a young man who received the YFV17D yellow fever vaccine.

Many counts were recorded for this clonotype. V usage is TRBV6-1 and J usage is TRBJ1-2; 8 bases map to TRBD1. V was clipped by 1 base and J by 10 bases; unmatched bases: 5. CDR1 and CDR2 from the germline V gene are MNHNS and SASEGT. The CDR3 is made up of 13 amino acids. Written as DNA, the CDR3 is TGTGCCAGCAGTGAAGGGACAGGGAGGTCCTACACCTTC. It specifies CASSEGTGRSYTF.

This clonotype was seen repeatedly, ten times or more. CDR3 loop: CANFQENYGYTF. In DNA form, the CDR3 reads TGTGCCAACTTCCAGGAGAACTATGGCTACACCTTC. V gene TRBV6-2 or TRBV6-3 combines with J gene TRBJ1-2; D is undetermined. CDR3 length equals 12 residues. The V end lost 10 bases, the J end lost 2 bases, and 11 bases lay between the germline ends. Germline loops: CDR1 MNHEY, CDR2 SVGEGT.

This clonotype came up many times. The V and J genes are TRBV11-2 and TRBJ2-3; 13 bases fit TRBD2. CDR3 size: 18 residues. The junction had 8 bases not matched to a gene; V was cut back by 5 bases and J by 0 bases. The germline V gene has CDR1 SGHAT and CDR2 FQNNGV. In DNA form, the CDR3 reads TGTGCCAGCAGCCGTTCACCGGGACTAGCGGGGAGCACAGATACGCAGTATTTT. Amino acids: CASSRSPGLAGSTDTQYF.

V and J are TRBV20-1 and TRBJ1-4, with a possible D match to TRBD1 (6 bases). There are 17 residues in the CDR3. CDR1 is DFQATT, CDR2 SNEGSKA, per germline (reference sequence). Trimming cost V 3 bases and J 4 bases, with 21 bases left between them. The CDR3 sequence is CSARGPELGRGNEKLFF. The DNA of the CDR3 is TGCAGTGCTAGGGGACCTGAACTTGGCAGGGGTAATGAAAAACTGTTTTTT.

The rearrangement joins TRBV18 to TRBJ2-5; D unclear. In germline, CDR1 is KGHSH, CDR2 LQKENI. The CDR3 runs to 13 residues. Trimming shortened V by 0 bases and J by 12 bases, and 14 bases separated the two germline ends. CDR3 nucleotide sequence: TGTGCCAGCTCACCACCGGGAATAGGCAAAGAGTACTTC. Translating gives CASSPPGIGKEYF.

This clonotype was counted between two and nine times. The V call is TRBV6-5, the J call TRBJ1-6; TRBD1 matches at 8 bases. Per the germline V gene, CDR1 is MNHEY and CDR2 is SVGAGI. V lost 0 bases and J lost 7; bases outside the gene matches: 5. CDR3 size: 16 residues. The CDR3 spells CASSYSTGAGNSPLHF. CDR3 sequence (DNA): TGTGCCAGCAGTTACTCGACAGGGGCCGGGAATTCACCCCTCCACTTT.

This clonotype was observed at least ten times. This chain links TRBV21-1 with TRBJ1-5; the table's D gene call, TRBD1, was not cross checked with the DNA. TRBV21-1 is noted as a pseudogene. The CDR3 runs to 14 residues. CDR3 sequence reads: CASTRGQTSSVQHF. In DNA, the CDR3 is TGTGCCAGCACCCGTGGACAGACGTCCTCGGTCCAGCATTTT.

This clonotype has a count of ten or more. The J gene is TRBJ2-1, the V gene TRBV5-8, with D unresolved. The germline V and J ends were trimmed by 2 bases and 0 bases, with 6 bases remaining between them. Germline assignment: CDR1 SGHTS and CDR2 YDEGEE. This CDR3 has 14 residues. CDR3 in amino acids: CASSFWSSYNEQFF. CDR3 nucleotide sequence: TGTGCCAGCAGCTTCTGGAGCTCCTACAATGAGCAGTTCTTC.

In this sample, this clonotype turned up a few times. The chain employs TRBV9 and TRBJ2-2; 9 bases fit TRBD2. CDR1 is SGDLS and CDR2 is YYNGEE in the germline V gene. CDR3 size: 17 residues. The junction had 14 bases not matched to a gene; V was cut back by 4 bases and J by 7 bases. CDR3 in DNA: TGTGCCAGCAGCCCCCTGTGGGCGGGGGGGGTTCACGGGGAGCTGTTTTTT. Translating it yields CASSPLWAGGVHGELFF.

The chain employs TRBV11-2 and TRBJ2-7; D uncertain. The CDR3 spans 14 residues. Looked up from germline, CDR1 is SGHAT and CDR2 is FQNNGV. V was cut by 2 bases and J by 3 bases, with 11 bases left in between. This CDR3 is CASSLTPADYEQYF. CDR3 DNA: TGTGCCAGCAGCTTAACACCGGCCGACTACGAGCAGTACTTC.

The chain carries TRBV20-1 and TRBJ1-1, with 8 bases lining up with TRBD1. This CDR3 has 13 amino acids. V lost 5 bases to trimming and J lost 3 bases; unmatched junction nucleotides: 5. From germline, CDR1 is DFQATT and CDR2 SNEGSKA (reference sequence). The CDR3 DNA sequence: TGCAGTGCTTTTGCGACAGGGGACACTGAAGCTTTCTTT. This translates into CSAFATGDTEAFF.

This clonotype was detected a few times. The chain couples TRBV5-1 to TRBJ2-6, with TRBD2 as a possible D gene (7 bases). CDR1 is SGHRS, CDR2 YFSETQ, per germline. V gave up 2 bases and J gave up 3 bases, with 12 bases separating them. There are 16 residues in the CDR3. CDR3 residues: CASSFRGAVGANVLTF. CDR3 in DNA: TGCGCCAGCAGCTTTCGGGGGGCTGTTGGGGCCAACGTCCTGACTTTC.

This clonotype was detected only a few times. This chain uses TRBV27 with TRBJ1-2, with 9 bases identical to TRBD1. CDR3 size: 12 residues. From germline, CDR1 is MNHEY and CDR2 SMNVEV (reference sequence). J gave up 6 bases and V 5 bases, and 1 base lay outside the gene matches. The CDR3, as DNA: TGTGCCAGCAGTCGACAGGGGGATGGCTACACCTTC. Residues: CASSRQGDGYTF.

The sample holds a few counts of this clonotype. The chain links TRBV5-1 to TRBJ1-4; 8 nucleotides align to TRBD1. V lost 4 bases, J lost 7 bases, and 6 bases stayed unmatched. The length of the CDR3 is 14 residues. CDR1 SGHRS and CDR2 YFSETQ come from the germline V gene. This CDR3 is CASSTGQGIEKLFF. The DNA of the CDR3 is TGCGCCAGCAGCACAGGACAGGGAATTGAAAAACTGTTTTTT.

This clonotype has a handful of counts. CDR3 in amino acids: CASRFRTGGTEAFF. The CDR3 DNA reads TGTGCCAGCAGATTCAGGACAGGGGGCACTGAAGCTTTCTTT. V gene TRBV3-1 combines with J gene TRBJ1-1; 10 bases line up with TRBD1. Trimming removed 6 bases from V and 4 bases from J; junction bases left unmatched: 5. This CDR3 spans 14 amino acids. Germline V gene lookup returns CDR1 LGHDT and CDR2 YNNKEL (reference sequence).

This clonotype was counted a few times. The gene calls are TRBV9 and TRBJ2-5; D is perhaps TRBD2 (5 bases). Deletions cut 3 bases from V and 3 bases from J, with 6 bases between. CDR1 SGDLS and CDR2 YYNGEE come from the germline V gene. The CDR3 contains 12 residues. The CDR3 nucleotides are TGTGCCAGCAGCGCAGCGGAAGAGACCCAGTACTTC. Amino acids: CASSAAEETQYF.

The genes are TRBV20-1 and TRBJ2-1; D unclear. The CDR3 has 12 residues. CDR1 and CDR2 (germline): DFQATT, SNEGSKA (reference sequence). V was trimmed by 3 bases and J by 8 bases, leaving 11 bases between them. The CDR3 DNA follows: TGCAGTGCTAGGTACAGCTCCGATGAGCAGTTCTTC. This gives the protein CSARYSSDEQFF.

V and J are TRBV7-6 and TRBJ1-1, with D perhaps TRBD1 (5 bases). Trimming removed 10 bases from V and 7 bases from J, with 13 bases in between. This CDR3 is 11 amino acids long. From germline, CDR1 is SGHVS and CDR2 FNYEAQ. The chain's CDR3 is CAIGGGNEAFF. DNA of the CDR3: TGTGCCATCGGGGGGGGAAATGAAGCTTTCTTT. The variable domain in full, with the rest retrieved from reference TRBV7-6 and TRBJ1-1, is GAGVSQSPRYKVTKRGQDVALRCDPISGHVSLYWYRQALGQGPEFLTYFNYEAQQDKSGLPNDRFSAERPEGSISTLTIQRTEQRDSAMYRCAIGGGNEAFFGQGTRLTVV.

The chain combines TRBV4-3 with TRBJ2-2; maybe TRBD1 (5 bases). CDR1 and CDR2 from the germline V gene are LGHNA and YSLEER. Deletions cut 1 base from V and 6 bases from J, with 18 bases between. This CDR3 is built from 17 residues. This chain's CDR3 is CASSQVEVYRLAGELFF. DNA for the CDR3: TGCGCCAGCAGCCAAGTTGAGGTATACAGGCTGGCCGGGGAGCTGTTTTTT.

This clonotype has a count of ten or more. The chain recombines TRBV7-9 with TRBJ2-7; the match to TRBD1 covers 9 bases. Looked up from germline, CDR1 is SEHNR and CDR2 is FQNEAQ (reference sequence). The J segment lost 2 bases and the V segment lost 5 bases, leaving 4 bases of the junction unmatched. This CDR3 spans 14 amino acids. CDR3 DNA: TGTGCCAGCAGCACGGGACAGGGCCCCTACGAGCAGTACTTC. This sequence encodes CASSTGQGPYEQYF.

The V call is TRBV2, the J call TRBJ2-2, with D possibly TRBD2 on 6 matching bases. This CDR3 has 15 amino acids. Germline loops: CDR1 SNHLY, CDR2 FYNNEI. The ends were cut back, 6 bases at V and 7 bases at J, with 18 bases in the middle. The DNA for the CDR3 is TGTGCCAGCAGAATGACTAGAATCGGTTACGGGGAGCTGTTTTTT. Its translation is CASRMTRIGYGELFF.

This clonotype was seen only a few times. V usage is TRBV9 and J usage is TRBJ1-4, with 9 bases fitting TRBD1. Germline values: CDR1 SGDLS, CDR2 YYNGEE. The J segment lost 10 bases and the V segment lost 0 bases, leaving 7 bases of the junction unmatched. The CDR3 runs to 15 residues. The DNA for the CDR3 is TGTGCCAGCAGCGTAGCGGGACCGGGACAGGGAAAACTGTTTTTT. This gives the protein CASSVAGPGQGKLFF.

This clonotype was detected a few times. CDR3 amino acids: CASSLGVDYEQYF. Written as DNA, the CDR3 is TGTGCCAGCAGCTTAGGAGTAGACTACGAGCAGTACTTC. The rearrangement uses TRBV5-4 and TRBJ2-7; D is unclear. Trimming stripped 2 bases from V and 3 bases from J, with 9 bases between. Germline values: CDR1 SGHNT, CDR2 YYREEE (reference sequence). The CDR3 consists of 13 residues.

The chain uses TRBV5-6 and TRBJ1-1, with a tentative D call TRBD1 (5 bases). Germline V gene sequence: CDR1 SGHDT, CDR2 YYEEEE. The CDR3 loop spans 13 amino acids. Trimming shortened V by 4 bases and J by 5 bases, and 12 bases separated the two germline ends. CDR3 loop: CASSRDSRTEAFF. CDR3 sequence (DNA): TGTGCCAGCAGCCGGGACTCAAGGACTGAAGCTTTCTTT.